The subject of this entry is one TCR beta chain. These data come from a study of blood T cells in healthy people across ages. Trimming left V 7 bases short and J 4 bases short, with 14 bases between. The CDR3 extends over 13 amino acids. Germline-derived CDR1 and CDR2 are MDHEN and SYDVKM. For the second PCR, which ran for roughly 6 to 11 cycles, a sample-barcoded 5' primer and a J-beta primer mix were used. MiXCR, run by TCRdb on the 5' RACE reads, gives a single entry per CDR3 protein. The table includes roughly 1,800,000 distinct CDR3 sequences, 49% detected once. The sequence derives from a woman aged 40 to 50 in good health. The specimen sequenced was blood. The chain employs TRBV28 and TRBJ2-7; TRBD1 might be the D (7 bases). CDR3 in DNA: TGTGCCAGCATTCAGGGGGGTTTTTACGAGCAGTACTTC. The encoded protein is CASIQGGFYEQYF.